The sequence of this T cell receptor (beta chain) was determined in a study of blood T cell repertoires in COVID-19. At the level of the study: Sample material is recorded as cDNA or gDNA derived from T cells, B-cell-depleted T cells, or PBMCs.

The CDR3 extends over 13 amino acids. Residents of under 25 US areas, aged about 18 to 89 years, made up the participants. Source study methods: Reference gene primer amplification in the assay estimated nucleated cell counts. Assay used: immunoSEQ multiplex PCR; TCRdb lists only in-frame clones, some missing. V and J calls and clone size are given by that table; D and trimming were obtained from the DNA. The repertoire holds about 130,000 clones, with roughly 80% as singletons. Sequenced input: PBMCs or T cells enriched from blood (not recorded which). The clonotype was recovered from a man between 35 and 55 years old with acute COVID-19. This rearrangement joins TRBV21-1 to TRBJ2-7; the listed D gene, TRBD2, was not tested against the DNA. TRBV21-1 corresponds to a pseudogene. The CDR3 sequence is CASRTPGDYEQYF. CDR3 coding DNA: TGTGCCAGCAGAACTCCCGGAGACTACGAGCAGTACTTC.